This T cell receptor (beta chain) was documented in a study of blood T cell repertoires in COVID-19. Study background: Samples came from the United States, Italy and Spain, spanning acute and convalescent COVID-19. T cells, B-cell-depleted T cells, or PBMCs supplied cDNA or gDNA.

As processed by the authors: Quantification of nucleated cells was approximated via reference gene primer amplification. Some clones are missing from TCRdb's copy, which holds only in-frame ones; the method was immunoSEQ multiplex PCR. V and J calls and clone size are as listed in that table; D and trimming were resolved from the DNA. The sample lists some 250,000 clones; roughly 85% were seen once. The CDR3 loop spans 15 amino acids. Germline loops: CDR1 LNHDA, CDR2 SQIVND (reference sequence). Trimming left V 3 bases short and J 0 bases short, with 11 bases between. Sequenced: peripheral blood. The TCR comes from a woman between 18 and 29 years old with acute or convalescent COVID-19. The chain joins TRBV19 to TRBJ1-1; no reliable D call. The CDR3 DNA is TGTGCCAGTAGTATCGTCGGGAAAATGAACACTGAAGCTTTCTTT. Protein product: CASSIVGKMNTEAFF.